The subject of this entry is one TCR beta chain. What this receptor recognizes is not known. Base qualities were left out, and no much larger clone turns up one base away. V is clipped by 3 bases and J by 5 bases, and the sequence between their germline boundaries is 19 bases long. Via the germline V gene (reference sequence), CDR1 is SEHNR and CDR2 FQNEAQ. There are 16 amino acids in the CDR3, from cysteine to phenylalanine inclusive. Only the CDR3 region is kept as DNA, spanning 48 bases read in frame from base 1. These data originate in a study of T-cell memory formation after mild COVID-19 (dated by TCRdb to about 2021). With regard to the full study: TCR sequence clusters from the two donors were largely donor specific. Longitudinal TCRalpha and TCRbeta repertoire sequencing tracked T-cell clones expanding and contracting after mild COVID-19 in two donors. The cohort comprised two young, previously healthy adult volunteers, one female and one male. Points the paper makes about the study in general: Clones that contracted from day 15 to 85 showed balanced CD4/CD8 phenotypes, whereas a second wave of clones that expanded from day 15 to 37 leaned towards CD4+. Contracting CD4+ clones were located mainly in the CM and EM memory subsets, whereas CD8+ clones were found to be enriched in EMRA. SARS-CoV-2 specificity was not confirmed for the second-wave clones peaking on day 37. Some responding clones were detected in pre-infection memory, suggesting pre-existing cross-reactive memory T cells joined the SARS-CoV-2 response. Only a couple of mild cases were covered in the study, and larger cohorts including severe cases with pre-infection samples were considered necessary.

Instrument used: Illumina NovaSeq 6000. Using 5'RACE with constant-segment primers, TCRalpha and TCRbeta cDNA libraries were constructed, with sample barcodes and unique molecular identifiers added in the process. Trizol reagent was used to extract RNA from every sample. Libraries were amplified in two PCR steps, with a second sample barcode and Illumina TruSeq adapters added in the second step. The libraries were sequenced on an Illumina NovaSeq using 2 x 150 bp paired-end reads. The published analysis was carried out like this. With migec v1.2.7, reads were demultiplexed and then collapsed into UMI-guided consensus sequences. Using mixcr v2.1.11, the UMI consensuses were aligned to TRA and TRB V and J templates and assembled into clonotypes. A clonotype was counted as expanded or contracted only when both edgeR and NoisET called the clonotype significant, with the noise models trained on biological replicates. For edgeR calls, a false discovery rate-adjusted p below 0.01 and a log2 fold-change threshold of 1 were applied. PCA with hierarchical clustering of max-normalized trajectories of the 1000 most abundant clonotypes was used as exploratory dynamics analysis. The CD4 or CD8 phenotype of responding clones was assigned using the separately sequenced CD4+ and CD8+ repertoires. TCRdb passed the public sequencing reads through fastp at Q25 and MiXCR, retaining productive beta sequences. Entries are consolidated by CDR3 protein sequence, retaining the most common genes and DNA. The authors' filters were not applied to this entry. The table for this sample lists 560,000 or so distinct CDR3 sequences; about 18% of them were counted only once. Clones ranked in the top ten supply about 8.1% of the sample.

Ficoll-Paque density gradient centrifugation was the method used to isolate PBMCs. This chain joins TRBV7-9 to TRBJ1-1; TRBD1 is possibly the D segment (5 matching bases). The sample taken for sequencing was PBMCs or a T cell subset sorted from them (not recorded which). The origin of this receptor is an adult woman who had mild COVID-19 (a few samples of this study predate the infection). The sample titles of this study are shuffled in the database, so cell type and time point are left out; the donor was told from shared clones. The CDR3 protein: CASSLGAGAGRTEAFF. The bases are TGTGCCAGCAGCTTGGGCGCTGGGGCCGGACGAACTGAAGCTTTCTTT.